Shown below are 5 T cell receptor beta chains from a single sample sequenced in a study of T cell repertoires and HLA-DP antigens. These receptors' antigens are unknown. The data were produced by immunoSEQ multiplex PCR, yet TCRdb's version contains in-frame clones alone and is incomplete. The sample comprises approximately 110,000 clones, roughly 92% of which are singletons, and about 0.3% rests with the top ten. The sample taken for sequencing was CD4+ T cells from PBMCs. Receptors were obtained from a woman aged 18-30 years in good health and CMV-seronegative.

The chain is built from TRBV29-1 and TRBJ2-1, with D perhaps TRBD1 (5 bases). CDR3 length: 13 amino acids. Germline V lookup: CDR1 SQVTM, CDR2 ANQGSEA. The ends were cut back, 8 bases at V and 0 bases at J, with 11 bases in the middle. The CDR3 DNA is TGCAGCACCAGGGCAGACTCCTACAATGAGCAGTTCTTC. This translates into CSTRADSYNEQFF.

The chain has TRBV29-1 and TRBJ1-2; perhaps TRBD1 as D (5 bases). Trimming shortened V by 1 base and J by 1 base, and 22 bases separated the two germline ends. Germline V gene data show CDR1 as SQVTM and CDR2 as ANQGSEA. The CDR3 is 18 amino acids. The CDR3: CSVEAGEALIGVNYGYTF. In DNA form, the CDR3 reads TGCAGCGTTGAAGCGGGGGAAGCGTTGATAGGGGTTAACTATGGCTACACCTTC. Full variable domain (missing parts from reference TRBV29-1 and TRBJ1-2): SAVISQKPSRDICQRGTSLTIQCQVDSQVTMMFWYRQQPGQSLTLIATANQGSEATYESGFVIDKFPISRPNLTFSTLTVSNMSPEDSSIYLCSVEAGEALIGVNYGYTFGSGTRLTVV.

The chain couples TRBV9 to TRBJ2-7; perhaps TRBD1 as D (5 bases). The CDR3 contains 15 residues. Trimming cost V 0 bases and J 0 bases, with 10 bases left between them. The germline gives CDR1 SGDLS, CDR2 YYNGEE. For the CDR3, the DNA is TGTGCCAGCAGCGTAGACCAGGGAAGCTCCTACGAGCAGTACTTC. Translated: CASSVDQGSSYEQYF.

V gene TRBV6-6 combines with J gene TRBJ2-7, with D hard to call. This CDR3 is 13 amino acids long. Per germline, CDR1 MNHNY and CDR2 SVGAGI (reference sequence). V was clipped by 7 bases and J by 0 bases, with 10 bases between them. The CDR3 is CASTNPSSYEQYF. The CDR3 coding sequence is TGTGCCAGCACCAATCCCTCCTCCTACGAGCAGTACTTC.

Only a few counts were recorded for this clone. The chain uses TRBV19 and TRBJ2-2, with D perhaps assigned TRBD1 or TRBD2 (5 bases each). The germline V gene has CDR1 LNHDA and CDR2 SQIVND (reference sequence). With 6 bases removed from V and 1 base from J, the gap between germline ends came to 9 bases. CDR3 length: 14 amino acids. CDR3 DNA: TGTGCCAGTAGACGGGACGGGAACACCGGGGAGCTGTTTTTT. This codes for CASRRDGNTGELFF.